The 2 T cell receptor beta chains presented below share a single source sample, sequenced in a study of vaccination effects on CD4 cells after COVID-19. Peptide-pool stimulation followed by sequencing identified expanded antigen-specific CD4+ clonotypes in the ViraFEST assay. Culture proceeded for 9 to 11 days, and CD4+ T cells were then isolated. Each participant was given two doses of one vaccine (BNT162b2 or mRNA-1273). Here immunoSEQ multiplex PCR was the method, and the copy in TCRdb shows in-frame clones only, minus some. Of over 50,000 clones in the sample, approximately 73% were seen once. No antigen has been assigned to these receptors. Here the sequenced sample was CD4+ T cells from PBMCs cultured with HCoV-229E spike peptides, taken after COVID-19 vaccination. The receptors were sampled from a human donor who received a COVID-19 vaccine.

This clone appeared a few times. In DNA form, the CDR3 reads TGTGCCAGCTCCGGGGGACTAGACAATGAGCAGTTCTTC. Protein: CASSGGLDNEQFF. The rearrangement links TRBV7-3 to TRBJ2-1, with 8 bases matching TRBD2. This CDR3 is built from 13 residues. Per the germline V gene, CDR1 is SGHTA and CDR2 is FQGTGA. V dropped 8 bases and J dropped 5; count of bases not matched to a gene: 5. Together with reference TRBV7-3 and TRBJ2-1, the CDR3 gives the full variable domain: GAGVSQTPSNKVTEKGKYVELRCDPISGHTALYWYRQSLGQGPEFLIYFQGTGAADDSGLPNDRFFAVRPEGSVSTLKIQRTERGDSAVYLCASSGGLDNEQFFGPGTRLTVL.

This clone was seen a handful of times. The CDR3 bases are TGCGCCAGCAGCCAGGTAAGGGGGGCCTACGAGCAGTACGTC. Residues: CASSQVRGAYEQYV. The chain links TRBV4-1 to TRBJ2-7; D tentatively fits TRBD1 or TRBD2 (6 bases each). The germline V and J ends were trimmed by 3 bases and 2 bases, with 11 bases remaining between them. Germline CDR1 MGHRA, CDR2 YSYEKL. The CDR3 has 14 residues.